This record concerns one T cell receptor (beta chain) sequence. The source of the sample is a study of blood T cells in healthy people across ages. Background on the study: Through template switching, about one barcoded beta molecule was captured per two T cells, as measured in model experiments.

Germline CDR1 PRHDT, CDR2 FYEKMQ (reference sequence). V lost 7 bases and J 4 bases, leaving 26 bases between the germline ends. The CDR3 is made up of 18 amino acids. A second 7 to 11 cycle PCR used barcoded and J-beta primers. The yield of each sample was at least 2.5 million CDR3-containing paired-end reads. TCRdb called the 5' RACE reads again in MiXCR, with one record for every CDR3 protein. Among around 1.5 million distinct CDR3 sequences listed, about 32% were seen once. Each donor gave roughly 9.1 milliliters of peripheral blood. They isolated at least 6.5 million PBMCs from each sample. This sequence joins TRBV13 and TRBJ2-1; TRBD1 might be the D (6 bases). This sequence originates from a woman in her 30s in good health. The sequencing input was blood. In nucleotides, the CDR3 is TGTGCCAGCACCGTGACTCGACAGGACATCGCCACTTACAATGAGCAGTTCTTC. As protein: CASTVTRQDIATYNEQFF.